The rows below give T cell receptor beta chains drawn from one sample of a study of Graves' ophthalmopathy and Graves' hyperthyroidism. TCRdb reanalysed the multiplex PCR reads using MiXCR and keeps one entry per CDR3 protein. The table records 300,000 to 400,000 distinct CDR3 sequences, 17% of them present only once. The sample was peripheral blood. Receptors originate from an adult woman with stable Graves' hyperthyroidism. Each CDR3 is given with its conserved first and last residue. A D gene is named only where the DNA matches it firmly. A row's size may be missing; if present it is once, few, many or a size class.

TRBV29-1	-	TRBJ1-2	many	TGCAGCGTTATCGACAGAACAACATTCATGGAGTATGGCTACACCTTC	CSVIDRTTFMEYGYTF
TRBV15	-	TRBJ1-2	many	TGTGCCACCAGCAGAGCCGGACAGTTCTATGGCTACACCTTC	CATSRAGQFYGYTF
TRBV20-1	-	TRBJ1-6	many	TGCAGTGCTAGACGCAGGGTTGATTCACCCCTCCACTTT	CSARRRVDSPLHF
TRBV27	TRBD2	TRBJ2-7	many	TGTGCCAGCAGTTTATCGAAGCTAGCGGGAGGTTACGAGCAGTACTTC	CASSLSKLAGGYEQYF
TRBV9	-	TRBJ2-7	many	TGTGCCAGCAGCGTAGGAAGGGCAAGCGAGCAGTACTTC	CASSVGRASEQYF
TRBV28	TRBD1	TRBJ1-1	many	TGTGCCAGCAGCCGAGGGGGCGCGAGGGATACTGAAGCTTTCTTT	CASSRGGARDTEAFF
TRBV6-2/TRBV6-3	-	TRBJ2-2	many	TGTGCCAGCAGTTACTCAGGATATCCTTCCGGGGAGCTGTTTTTT	CASSYSGYPSGELFF
TRBV6-1	-	TRBJ1-1	many	TGTGCCAGCAGTGATGGGGAAGGGGCGACCACTGAAGCTTTCTTT	CASSDGEGATTEAFF
TRBV4-3	-	TRBJ1-6	many	TGCGCCAGCAGCCCGGGGAGCTCCTATAATTCACCCCTCCACTTT	CASSPGSSYNSPLHF
TRBV29-1	-	TRBJ1-2	many	TGCAGCGTTGATTACAGGGCGGACGGCTACACCTTC	CSVDYRADGYTF
TRBV4-3	-	TRBJ1-3	many	TGCGCCAGCAGCCAAGCTCAGGGTGGCAGAAACACCATATATTTT	CASSQAQGGRNTIYF
TRBV2	-	TRBJ1-2	many	TGTGCCAGCAGTGAAATCAGCCCAGCAACTAACTATGGCTACACCTTC	CASSEISPATNYGYTF
TRBV6-5	TRBD1	TRBJ1-1	many	TGTGCCAGCAGTTTACGGACAGGGGTGAACACTGAAGCTTTCTTT	CASSLRTGVNTEAFF
TRBV4-1	TRBD2	TRBJ2-5	many	TGCGCCAGCAGCCAAGGGTACCGGAGCGGGACGGAGACCCAGTACTTC	CASSQGYRSGTETQYF
TRBV2	TRBD1	TRBJ2-7	many	TGTGCCAGCAGTGGGACAGGGGGAATCAACGAGCAGTACTTC	CASSGTGGINEQYF
TRBV27	-	TRBJ1-2	few	TGTGCCAGCAGTTTTCGGGAACTGGGCTATGGCTACACCTTC	CASSFRELGYGYTF
TRBV9	-	TRBJ2-2	few	TGTGCCAGCAGCGTAGATGGTCCCGGGGAGCTGTTTTTT	CASSVDGPGELFF
TRBV6-2/TRBV6-3	-	TRBJ1-5	many	TGTGCCAGCACTACTACCTCCGACTATAGCAATCAGCCCCAGCATTTT	CASTTTSDYSNQPQHF
TRBV4-1	-	TRBJ2-5	-	TGCGCCAGCAGCCAAGATGAGGGGGTGGCGACCCAGTACTTC	CASSQDEGVATQYF
TRBV6-5	-	TRBJ1-1	many	TGTGCCAGCAGTTACCGCGGGGTCATGGACACTGAAGCTTTCTTT	CASSYRGVMDTEAFF
TRBV11-2	-	TRBJ2-2	many	TGTGCCAGCAGCCCGAGGGGCACCGGGGAGCTGTTTTTT	CASSPRGTGELFF
TRBV12-3/TRBV12-4	TRBD1	TRBJ2-7	many	TGTGCCAGCAGTTTAGTCGGGACAGGGCTCTACGAGCAGTACTTC	CASSLVGTGLYEQYF
TRBV11-2	-	TRBJ1-6	-	TGTGCCAGCAGCCAAACAGGAAATAATTCACCCCTCCACTTT	CASSQTGNNSPLHF
TRBV9	TRBD1	TRBJ1-2	many	TGTGCCAGCAGCGTCTCCGGACAGGGGGAAAATGGCTACACCTTC	CASSVSGQGENGYTF
TRBV24-1	-	TRBJ1-2	many	TGTGCCACCAGTGATTGGGACGGGTACTACACCTTC	CATSDWDGYYTF
TRBV28	-	TRBJ2-5	many	TGTGCCAGCAGTTCCCTCCGGGGTCCAGAGACCCAGTACTTC	CASSSLRGPETQYF
TRBV6-1	-	TRBJ1-5	many	TGTGCCAGCAGTGAAATGGTCAGTAGCAATCAGCCCCAGCATTTT	CASSEMVSSNQPQHF
TRBV6-1	-	TRBJ1-5	many	TGTGCCAGCAGTGACAGGGCCTGGGGCAATCAGCCCCAGCATTTT	CASSDRAWGNQPQHF
TRBV20-1	TRBD1	TRBJ2-4	-	TGCAGTGCCCGACAGGGGGCGGGTTTGCTAGCCAAAAACATTCAGTACTTC	CSARQGAGLLAKNIQYF
TRBV28	-	TRBJ1-1	-	TGTGCCAGCAGCCTAACAGGGTTGGACACTGAAGCTTCCTTT	CASSLTGLDTEASF
TRBV5-1	-	TRBJ2-7	many	TGCGCCAGCAGCTTGGATCCCTCCGCAGCCTACGAGCAGTACTTC	CASSLDPSAAYEQYF
TRBV7-8	-	TRBJ2-7	many	TGTGCCAGCAGCTTAGATTTCGGTAATGGCTACGAGCAGTACTTC	CASSLDFGNGYEQYF
TRBV29-1	-	TRBJ1-1	many	TGCAGCGTTAAAATGAACACTGAAGCTTTCTTT	CSVKMNTEAFF
TRBV20-1	-	TRBJ2-7	many	TGCAGTGCGATAGATAGCGGAGAGTACTTC	CSAIDSGEYF
TRBV7-9	-	TRBJ2-7	many	TGTGCCAGCACCCCCGGGCCGGACGATACCTACGAGCAGTACTTC	CASTPGPDDTYEQYF
TRBV12-3/TRBV12-4	TRBD2	TRBJ2-5	many	TGTGCCAGCAGTTCCGGACTAGCGGACTTCCAAGAGACCCAGTACTTC	CASSSGLADFQETQYF
TRBV20-1	-	TRBJ1-1	many	TGCAGTGCTAGTCTTGTGAACACTGAAGCTTTCTTT	CSASLVNTEAFF
TRBV7-8	-	TRBJ2-2	few	TGTGCCAGCAGCTTACTAGCCCGACAGAACACCGGGGAGCTGTTTTTT	CASSLLARQNTGELFF
TRBV20-1	-	TRBJ2-5	many	TGCAGTGCTAGAGAACTCGGGTACCAAGAGACCCAGTACTTC	CSARELGYQETQYF
TRBV12-3/TRBV12-4	-	TRBJ2-2	many	TGTGCCAGCAGCCAACTTCGGCCGGACACCGGGGAGCTGTTTTTT	CASSQLRPDTGELFF
TRBV7-9	-	TRBJ2-7	many	TGTGCCAGCAGCCACCGGGACCTGTGGGAGCAGTACTTC	CASSHRDLWEQYF
TRBV5-1	-	TRBJ1-1	few	TGCGCCAGCAGCTTGGGGGGGGGGACTGTGTGGACTGAAGCTTTCTTT	CASSLGGGTVWTEAFF
TRBV5-1	-	TRBJ2-2	few	TGCGCCAGCAGCTTAGTCGCGGTTAGATACACCGGGGAGCTGTTTTTT	CASSLVAVRYTGELFF
TRBV7-9	TRBD2	TRBJ2-7	many	TGTGCCAGCAGCTTAGCTGTCTGGGGAGGGACCTACGAGCAGTACTTC	CASSLAVWGGTYEQYF
TRBV7-2	TRBD2	TRBJ2-7	-	TGTGCCACCAAGCAGCGGGAGAGCTCCTACGAGCAGTACTTC	CATKQRESSYEQYF
TRBV24-1	-	TRBJ2-5	many	TGTGCCACCAGTGATTTCTCGAGGGGAGAGACCCAGTACTTC	CATSDFSRGETQYF
TRBV20-1	TRBD1	TRBJ1-5	many	TGCAGTGCACATAGGACAGGACATAGCAATCAGCCCCAGCATTTT	CSAHRTGHSNQPQHF
TRBV19	-	TRBJ1-5	many	TGTGCCAGTGGTACGGGCGGTGCCCAGCATTTT	CASGTGGAQHF
TRBV7-9	-	TRBJ1-2	many	TGTGCCAGCAGCTTAGTAGACGGGGTCGGTTATGGCTACACCTTC	CASSLVDGVGYGYTF
TRBV6-1	-	TRBJ1-1	many	TGTGCCAGCAGTGAAGTACCGGGACACAGGAACACTGAAGCTTTCTTT	CASSEVPGHRNTEAFF
TRBV6-2/TRBV6-3	-	TRBJ1-1	-	TGTGCCAGCAGTTATGGGAGGGACCTCAAATACACTGAAGCTTTCTTT	CASSYGRDLKYTEAFF
TRBV27	-	TRBJ1-1	many	TGTGCCAGCAGTTTCGGGCGGGGGGGGACTGAAGCTTTCTTT	CASSFGRGGTEAFF
TRBV2	-	TRBJ2-7	many	TGTGCCAGCAGTGGTCGCAGGCAGGGCCACGAGCAGTACTTC	CASSGRRQGHEQYF
TRBV30	-	TRBJ1-5	many	TGTGCCTGGAGTGTAAGCAGTATTCCTCAGCCCCAGCATTTT	CAWSVSSIPQPQHF
TRBV4-2	TRBD2	TRBJ2-7	many	TGTGCCAGCAGCCAAGAACCGGGACTAGGTCTTTACGAGCAGTACTTC	CASSQEPGLGLYEQYF
TRBV9	-	TRBJ1-1	many	TGTGCCAGCAGCGTAGAGGCAGGGAACACTGAAGCTTTCTTT	CASSVEAGNTEAFF